This T cell receptor beta chain is drawn from a study of blood T cells in healthy people across ages. About this clonotype: What it binds is unknown.

Whole-study results and caveats: Diversity figures derived from one million T cells were judged to underestimate the true value. The study found more naive CD4+ cells and higher diversity in long-lived than aged donors.

Through a sample-barcoded 5' primer and a J-beta primer mix, a second PCR was run for 7 to 11 cycles. A template-switch adaptor that had 12 random nucleotides put a tag on each cDNA molecule. One entry per CDR3 protein results from TCRdb running MiXCR on the 5' RACE reads. Among about 1.4 million distinct CDR3 sequences listed, 55% to 75% were seen once. Sequenced: blood. This TCR was sampled from a man aged 18 to 35 in good health.

The CDR3 DNA reads as TGTGCCAGCAGTTTGACGGGGGACTCAATAAATGAGCAGTTCTTC. Its translation: CASSLTGDSINEQFF. The chain employs TRBV12-3 or TRBV12-4 and TRBJ2-1, with a tentative D call TRBD2 (6 bases). The CDR3 is 15 amino acids. Between the trimmed V and J ends, which lost 3 bases and 7 bases, there was a span of 16 bases.